Each of the 25 T cell receptor beta chains below was sequenced from the same sample in a study of blood T cells in healthy people across ages. For the second PCR, which ran for 7 to 11 cycles, a sample-barcoded 5' primer and a J-beta primer mix were used. Each CDR3 protein is one row after TCRdb ran MiXCR on the 5' RACE reads. The data contain around 900,000 distinct CDR3 sequences, 29% of them singletons. Sequences were obtained from blood. Source of these receptors: a woman of 80 years or more in good health.

This clonotype was seen repeatedly, ten times or more. CDR3 DNA: TGTGCCAGCAGTCAGCGTGGGGGTACGCAGTATTTT. It encodes CASSQRGGTQYF. This chain connects TRBV3-1 to TRBJ2-3, with D possibly being TRBD1 or TRBD2 (5 bases each). Trimming stripped 6 bases from V and 8 bases from J, with 12 bases between. CDR1 is LGHDT, CDR2 YNNKEL, per germline (reference sequence). The CDR3 is 12 residues long.

As to this clonotype: Its ends do not fully match the called genes, so a read error is possible. The chain uses TRBV20-1 and TRBJ2-5; tentatively, D is TRBD1 or TRBD2 (5 bases each). The DNA end is a closer match to TRBJ2-7, so the J assignment may be wrong. CDR3 size: 15 residues. The V gene's germline CDR1 is DFQATT and CDR2 SNEGSKA (reference sequence). CDR3 sequence reads: CSAGEWGSGNYEQYF. The DNA for the CDR3 is TGCAGTGCTGGAGAATGGGGCTCGGGGAACTACGAGCAGTACTTC.

Turning to this clonotype: Given a much more abundant clone one base away, this may be a read error. The chain recombines TRBV6-2 or TRBV6-3 with TRBJ1-1; the D gene is possibly TRBD1 (5 bases). This CDR3 is built from 14 residues. CDR1 and CDR2 (germline): MNHEY, SVGEGT. Trimming removed 2 bases from V and 1 base from J, with 8 bases in between. As DNA, the CDR3 is TGTGCCAGCAGTTACCTCGACAGGAACACTGAAGCTTTCTTT. The encoded protein is CASSYLDRNTEAFF.

This clonotype was seen a single time. The V call is TRBV12-3 or TRBV12-4, the J call TRBJ2-7; 7 bases align to TRBD1. The CDR3 runs 14 residues. V shed 6 bases, J shed 2 bases, and the junction held 7 bases outside the gene matches. The CDR3 sequence is CASRPDRATYEQYF. CDR3 in DNA: TGTGCCAGCAGGCCTGACAGGGCTACCTACGAGCAGTACTTC.

In regard to this clonotype: Being one base from a much bigger clone, this may be a read error. V and J are TRBV5-1 and TRBJ1-5, with 10 positions matching TRBD1. The CDR3 is made up of 15 amino acids. The germline V gene encodes CDR1 SGHRS and CDR2 YFSETQ. The CDR3 bases are TGCGCCAGCAGCATGACAGGGGGCGGCAATCAGCCCCACCATTTT. It specifies CASSMTGGGNQPHHF.

This chain uses TRBV3-1 with TRBJ1-2; the D gene is possibly TRBD1 (6 bases). The V end was cut by 4 bases, the J end by 8 bases, with 14 bases between. The CDR3 runs 13 residues. Looked up from germline, CDR1 is LGHDT and CDR2 is YNNKEL (reference sequence). CDR3 sequence reads: CASSRRTAWGYTF. DNA of the CDR3: TGTGCCAGCAGCCGAAGGACAGCCTGGGGCTACACCTTC.

This clonotype has ten or more counts. The chain is built from TRBV28 and TRBJ2-3; no reliable D call. Trimming cost V 8 bases and J 2 bases, with 11 bases left between them. Germline CDR1 is MDHEN and CDR2 is SYDVKM. The CDR3 loop spans 13 amino acids. Here the CDR3 reads CASGSRPTDTQYF. The CDR3 bases are TGTGCCAGCGGAAGCAGGCCCACAGATACGCAGTATTTT.

In this sample, this clonotype turned up many times. The chain has TRBV20-1 and TRBJ1-5; 10 nucleotides line up with TRBD1. The V segment lost 3 bases and the J segment 5 bases; nucleotides outside the gene matches: 4. CDR1 and CDR2 (germline): DFQATT, SNEGSKA (reference sequence). The CDR3 has 14 residues. As DNA, the CDR3 is TGCAGTGCTAGGAGGGACAGGGGCCATCAGCCCCAGCATTTT. As protein: CSARRDRGHQPQHF.

The gene calls are TRBV9 and TRBJ2-5; possibly TRBD1 for D (5 bases). The CDR3 contains 15 residues. Trimming cost V 5 bases and J 5 bases, with 19 bases left between them. Germline assignment: CDR1 SGDLS and CDR2 YYNGEE. CDR3 protein: CASSASGRGWETQYF. As DNA, the CDR3 is TGTGCCAGCAGTGCCTCAGGGCGTGGGTGGGAGACCCAGTACTTC.

The table lists this clonotype with a few counts. A much larger clonotype is one base distant, so this may be a read error. The gene calls are TRBV2 and TRBJ2-5; 8 positions match TRBD1. V shed 4 bases and J 11 bases; nucleotides not matched to a gene: 9. The CDR3 loop spans 13 amino acids. Looked up from germline, CDR1 is SNHLY and CDR2 is FYNNEI. The CDR3 loop is CASSGQGAVEQYF. The CDR3 DNA is TGTGCCAGCAGTGGTCAGGGGGCGGTTGAGCAGTACTTC.

As for this clonotype: A much larger clone lies one base from this, so it may be a read error. V is TRBV18 and J is TRBJ2-1; 12 nucleotides match TRBD2. J was trimmed by 7 bases and V by 6 bases; bases with no gene match: 7. This CDR3 region has 15 residues. Germline loops: CDR1 KGHSH, CDR2 LQKENI. In nucleotides, the CDR3 is TGTGCCAGCTCGCCTGGACTAGCGGGGATGAATGAGCAGTTCTTC. Translation: CASSPGLAGMNEQFF.

The sample holds many counts of this clonotype. The genes are TRBV27 and TRBJ2-6, with TRBD1 matching 8 bases. Trimming took 2 bases from V and 0 from J; bases not matched to a gene: 18. The CDR3 length is 22 residues. The germline V gene has CDR1 MNHEY and CDR2 SMNVEV (reference sequence). The CDR3 sequence is CASSLRGWAKGQVPSGANVLTF. The DNA of the CDR3 is TGTGCCAGCAGTTTACGAGGATGGGCGAAGGGACAGGTACCCTCTGGGGCCAACGTCCTGACTTTC.

There are a few counts of this clonotype. The chain joins TRBV11-3 to TRBJ1-5; perhaps TRBD1 as D (5 bases). The CDR3 consists of 16 residues. Between the trimmed V and J ends, which lost 6 bases and 2 bases, there was a span of 17 bases. Germline assignment: CDR1 SGHNT and CDR2 YENEEA. CDR3 DNA sequence: TGTGCCAGCAGGCACGTATCGGGGGGTGGCAATCAGCCCCAGCATTTT. Translation gives CASRHVSGGGNQPQHF.

This clonotype was recorded a few times. A much larger clone lies a single base off, so this may be a read error. This chain uses TRBV12-3 or TRBV12-4 with TRBJ1-2; D may be TRBD1 (6 bases). CDR3 length equals 14 residues. This CDR3 is CTSSLRGAEYGYTF. In DNA form, the CDR3 reads TGTACCAGCAGTTTACGGGGGGCCGAATATGGCTACACCTTC.

This clonotype has a count of ten or more. V is TRBV12-3 or TRBV12-4 and J is TRBJ1-1; D is uncertain. The V and J ends lost 3 bases and 1 base respectively, with 3 bases between them. There are 12 residues in the CDR3. This CDR3 reads CASSFGNTEAFF. The CDR3, as DNA: TGTGCCAGCAGTTTTGGGAACACTGAAGCTTTCTTT.

This clonotype was seen ten or more times. The chain recombines TRBV20-1 with TRBJ2-3; TRBD2 matches at 10 bases. The CDR3 contains 15 residues. Looked up from germline, CDR1 is DFQATT and CDR2 is SNEGSKA (reference sequence). With V trimmed by 3 bases and J by 4 bases, 7 bases remained unmatched. The CDR3 reads CSASPSGGGADTQYF. The CDR3 coding sequence is TGCAGTGCTAGTCCTAGCGGGGGCGGGGCAGATACGCAGTATTTT.

This clonotype was picked up many times. The gene calls are TRBV25-1 and TRBJ2-3; D call uncertain. Trimming stripped 1 base from V and 0 bases from J, with 8 bases between. The germline CDR1 and CDR2 sequences are MGHDK and SYGVNS. There are 15 residues in the CDR3. CDR3 residues: CASSEFGESTDTQYF. The CDR3 bases are TGTGCCAGCAGTGAATTTGGGGAAAGCACAGATACGCAGTATTTT.

Worth noting for this clonotype: Compared with germline, one end of the junction differs, possibly owing to a read error. The V call is TRBV3-1, the J call TRBJ1-5, with D uncertain. The CDR3 runs to 15 residues. Germline CDR1 LGHDT, CDR2 YNNKEL (reference sequence). The CDR3 protein is CANSPAGSSNQPQHF. DNA of the CDR3: TGTGCCAACAGCCCAGCGGGTTCTAGCAATCAGCCCCAGCATTTT. Using reference TRBV3-1 and TRBJ1-5 for the parts outside the CDR3, the full variable domain is DTAVSQTPKYLVTQMGNDKSIKCEQNLGHDTMYWYKQDSKKFLKIMFSYNNKELIINETVPNRFSPKSPDKAHLNLHINSLELGDSAVYFCANSPAGSSNQPQHFGDGTRLSIL.

This clonotype was seen a handful of times. This chain joins TRBV10-1 and TRBJ1-1; possible D gene TRBD1, 6 bases. V was cut by 6 bases and J by 1 base, with 12 bases left in between. CDR3 length: 14 amino acids. In germline, CDR1 is WNHNN, CDR2 SYGVQD (reference sequence). The CDR3 DNA reads as TGCGCCAGCAGCAAGGACAGCTCGAACACTGAAGCTTTCTTT. Translating gives CASSKDSSNTEAFF.

In this sample, this clonotype turned up many times. The chain uses TRBV11-2 and TRBJ2-5; D unresolved. Per the germline V gene, CDR1 is SGHAT and CDR2 is FQNNGV. This CDR3 has 14 residues. Trimming stripped 4 bases from V and 2 bases from J, with 11 bases between. CDR3 region: CASSSLWGQETQYF. CDR3 sequence (DNA): TGTGCCAGCAGCTCGCTTTGGGGACAAGAGACCCAGTACTTC.

In regard to this clonotype: The junction does not match germline at one end; this may be a read error. The CDR3 region is CAGSLVGGSSYNEQFF. CDR3 nucleotide sequence: TGTGCCGGCAGCTTAGTAGGCGGGAGCTCCTACAATGAGCAGTTCTTC. The chain combines TRBV7-2 with TRBJ2-1, with TRBD2 identical over 7 bases. The V gene's germline CDR1 is SGHTA and CDR2 FQGNSA. The CDR3 extends over 16 amino acids.

The V and J genes are TRBV29-1 and TRBJ2-7, with D possibly being TRBD1 (5 bases). CDR3 length: 11 amino acids. The V and J ends lost 1 base and 7 bases respectively, with 8 bases between them. Per the germline V gene, CDR1 is SQVTM and CDR2 is ANQGSEA. The CDR3 nucleotides read TGCAGCGTTGAAGGGCAGGGAGAGCAGTACTTC. Amino acids: CSVEGQGEQYF.

Comment on this clonotype: A much larger clone sits a single nucleotide away, making a read error possible. The chain is built from TRBV18 and TRBJ1-1, with TRBD1 matching 10 bases. Looked up from germline, CDR1 is KGHSH and CDR2 is LQKENI. CDR3 size: 17 residues. After removal of 11 bases from V and 4 bases from J, the junction contained 19 bases not matched to a gene. The CDR3 DNA reads TGTGCCGGCGGAAAAGGAAGGGACAGGGGATGGGCCACTGAAGCTTTCTTT. It translates to CAGGKGRDRGWATEAFF.

With respect to this clonotype: A single base separates this from a much larger clone, so it may be a read error. The chain employs TRBV7-9 and TRBJ1-2; D might be TRBD1 (6 bases). V was pared by 0 bases and J by 10 bases, with 12 bases between. This CDR3 comprises 13 residues. Germline-derived CDR1 and CDR2 are SEHNR and FQNEAQ (reference sequence). This CDR3 is CASSLAQGNDYTF. The CDR3 DNA is TGTGCCAGCAGCTTAGCGCAGGGGAATGACTACACCTTC. Using reference TRBV7-9 and TRBJ1-2 for the parts outside the CDR3, the full variable domain is DTGVSQNPRHKITKRGQNVTFRCDPISEHNRLYWYRQTLGQGPEFLTYFQNEAQLEKSRLLSDRFSAERPKGSFSTLEIQRTEQGDSAMYLCASSLAQGNDYTFGSGTRLTVV.

This clonotype showed up many times. The V and J genes are TRBV3-1 and TRBJ2-5; D possibly corresponds to TRBD2 (6 bases). The V gene's germline CDR1 is LGHDT and CDR2 YNNKEL (reference sequence). The CDR3 length is 13 residues. Trimming stripped 3 bases from V and 4 bases from J, with 9 bases between. The CDR3 is CASSQHGRETQYF. The CDR3 DNA reads TGTGCCAGCAGCCAGCACGGGAGAGAGACCCAGTACTTC.